This T cell receptor beta chain emerged from a study of T cell responses to AZD1222 COVID-19 vaccine. TCRdb's table, derived via immunoSEQ multiplex PCR, lists solely in-frame clones and lacks some. The repertoire includes about 100,000 clones, about 83% of them detected once, and roughly 3% sits in the top ten. As to this clone: The antigen is unknown.

Trimming stripped 0 bases from V and 2 bases from J, with 8 bases between. This CDR3 comprises 14 residues. The germline gives CDR1 MNHEY, CDR2 SVGAGI. Study-wide findings and caveats: Compared with day 0, the breadth and depth of the Spike-specific TCR repertoire rose significantly after two doses of AZD1222.

The sample consisted of peripheral blood, taken on day 0 of AZD1222 vaccination. This chain joins TRBV6-5 and TRBJ2-7; no definite D call. The receptor was isolated from an adult in good health. The CDR3 spells CASSYSPKTYEQYF. The CDR3 region has the DNA TGTGCCAGCAGTTACTCTCCCAAAACCTACGAGCAGTACTTC.